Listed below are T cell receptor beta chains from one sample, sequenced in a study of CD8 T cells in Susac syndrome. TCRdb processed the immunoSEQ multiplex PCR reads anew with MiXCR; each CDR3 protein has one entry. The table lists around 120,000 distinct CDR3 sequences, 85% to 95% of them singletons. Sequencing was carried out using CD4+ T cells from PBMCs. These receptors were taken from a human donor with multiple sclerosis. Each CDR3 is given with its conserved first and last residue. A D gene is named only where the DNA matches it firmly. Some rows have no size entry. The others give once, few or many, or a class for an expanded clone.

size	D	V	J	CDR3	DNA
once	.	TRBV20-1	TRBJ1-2	CSASLGGRDGYTF	TGCAGTGCTTCCCTGGGGGGGCGCGATGGCTACACCTTC
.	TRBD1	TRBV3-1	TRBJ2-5	CASSQVGTGYGETQYF	TGTGCCAGCAGCCAAGTTGGGACAGGGTATGGAGAGACCCAGTACTTC
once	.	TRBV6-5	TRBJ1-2	CASSQPQGGYTF	TGTGCCAGCAGTCAACCCCAGGGTGGCTACACCTTC
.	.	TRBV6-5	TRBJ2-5	CASGRGEETQYF	TGTGCCAGCGGTCGGGGAGAAGAGACCCAGTACTTC
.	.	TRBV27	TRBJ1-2	CASSLLPGSSNYGYTF	TGTGCCAGCAGTTTATTACCCGGGAGCTCGAACTATGGCTACACCTTC
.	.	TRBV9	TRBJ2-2	CASSLKPGNTGELFF	TGTGCCAGCAGCCTAAAGCCAGGGAACACCGGGGAGCTGTTTTTT
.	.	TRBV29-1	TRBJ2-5	CSVRGRGVGSQYF	TGCAGCGTTCGGGGGCGCGGGGTTGGGTCCCAGTACTTC
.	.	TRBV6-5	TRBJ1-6	CASSYSGQSGRAPLHF	TGTGCCAGCAGTTACTCGGGGCAGTCAGGTCGGGCACCCCTCCACTTT
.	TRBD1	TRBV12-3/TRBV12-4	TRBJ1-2	CASTWGPGGGYGYTF	TGTGCCAGCACCTGGGGACCAGGGGGTGGGTATGGCTACACCTTC
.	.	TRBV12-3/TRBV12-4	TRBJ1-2	CASSIKMIGVPHNYGYTF	TGTGCCAGCAGTATAAAGATGATCGGGGTCCCACATAACTATGGCTACACCTTC
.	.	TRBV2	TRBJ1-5	CASSTDPNQPQHF	TGTGCCAGCAGTACGGATCCGAATCAGCCCCAGCATTTT
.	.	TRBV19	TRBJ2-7	CASSFGGYNYEQYF	TGTGCCAGTAGCTTCGGGGGCTACAACTACGAGCAGTACTTC
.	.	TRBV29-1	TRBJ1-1	CSVDEGGNAFF	TGCAGCGTTGACGAAGGAGGGAATGCTTTCTTT
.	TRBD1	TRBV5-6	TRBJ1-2	CASSRGTGGNTF	TGTGCCAGCAGCCGAGGGACAGGGGGAAACACCTTC
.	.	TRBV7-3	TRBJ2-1	CASSRVGGGYNEQFF	TGTGCCAGCAGCCGGGTAGGTGGGGGTTACAATGAGCAGTTCTTC
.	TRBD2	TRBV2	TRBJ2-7	CASSTGGIHEQYF	TGTGCCAGCAGTACGGGGGGTATCCACGAGCAGTACTTC
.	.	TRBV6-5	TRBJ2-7	CASSYSIHRDYEQYF	TGTGCCAGCAGTTACTCGATACACAGGGACTACGAGCAGTACTTC
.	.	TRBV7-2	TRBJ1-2	CASSLESGGGWLQGYTF	TGTGCCAGCAGCTTAGAGTCGGGGGGTGGGTGGCTTCAGGGCTACACCTTC
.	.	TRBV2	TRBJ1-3	CASSVNFGNTIYF	TGTGCCAGCAGTGTCAACTTTGGAAACACCATATATTTT
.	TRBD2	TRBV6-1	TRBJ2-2	CASSVSGGPTGELFF	TGTGCCAGCAGTGTTAGCGGGGGCCCCACCGGGGAGCTGTTTTTT
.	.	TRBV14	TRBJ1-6	CASSPVEGGSPLHF	TGTGCCAGCAGCCCCGTGGAGGGAGGGTCACCCCTCCACTTT
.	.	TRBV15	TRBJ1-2	CATSRDRGLLYGYTF	TGTGCCACCAGCAGAGATCGAGGTCTACTCTATGGCTACACCTTC
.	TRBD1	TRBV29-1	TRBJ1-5	CSVAFGTGTQPQHF	TGCAGCGTTGCGTTTGGGACAGGGACCCAGCCCCAGCATTTT
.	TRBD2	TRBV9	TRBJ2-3	CASSPAGGAVDTQYF	TGTGCCAGCAGCCCCGCCGGGGGGGCTGTAGATACGCAGTATTTT
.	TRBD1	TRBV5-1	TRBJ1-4	CASSLGGTAEKLFF	TGCGCCAGCAGCTTGGGTGGGACAGCTGAAAAACTGTTTTTT
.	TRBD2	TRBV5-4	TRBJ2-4	CASSLSSGGAGAKNIQYF	TGTGCCAGCAGCTTGTCTAGCGGGGGGGCCGGGGCCAAAAACATTCAGTACTTC
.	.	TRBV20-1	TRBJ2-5	CSARDRMGVYQETQYF	TGCAGTGCTAGAGATCGAATGGGAGTGTACCAAGAGACCCAGTACTTC
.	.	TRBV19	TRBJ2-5	CASSIESNQETQYF	TGTGCCAGTAGTATTGAAAGTAATCAAGAGACCCAGTACTTC
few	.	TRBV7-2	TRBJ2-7	CASSQTGTVSGSYEQYF	TGTGCCAGCAGCCAAACAGGTACAGTCTCCGGTTCCTACGAGCAGTACTTC
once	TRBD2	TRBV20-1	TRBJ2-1	CSAAEGTSGSNEQFF	TGCAGTGCCGCCGAAGGGACTAGCGGGTCAAATGAGCAGTTCTTC
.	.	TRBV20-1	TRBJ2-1	CSATDQPTYYNEQFF	TGCAGTGCTACCGATCAGCCAACATATTACAATGAGCAGTTCTTC
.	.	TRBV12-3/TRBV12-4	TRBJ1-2	CASSGGIYGYTF	TGTGCCAGCAGTGGGGGAATCTATGGCTACACCTTC
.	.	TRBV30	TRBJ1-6	CAWSVRGQGNSPLHF	TGTGCCTGGAGTGTACGGGGGCAGGGGAATTCACCCCTCCACTTT
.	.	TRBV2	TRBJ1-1	CASSERGHQNTEAFF	TGTGCCAGCAGTGAAAGGGGACATCAGAACACTGAAGCTTTCTTT
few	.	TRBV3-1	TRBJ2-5	CASSQEGRRETQYF	TGTGCCAGCAGCCAAGAAGGTAGAAGGGAGACCCAGTACTTC
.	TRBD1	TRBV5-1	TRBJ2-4	CASSSKTGEGNIQYF	TGCGCCAGCAGCTCAAAAACAGGGGAAGGAAACATTCAGTACTTC
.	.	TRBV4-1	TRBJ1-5	CASSQWLNNQPQHF	TGCGCCAGCAGCCAATGGCTTAACAATCAGCCCCAGCATTTT
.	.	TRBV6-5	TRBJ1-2	CASGRAPGPYGYTF	TGTGCCAGCGGCCGTGCCCCAGGGCCCTATGGCTACACCTTC
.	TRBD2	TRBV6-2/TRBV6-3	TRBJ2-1	CASRLAGGLNEQFF	TGTGCCAGCCGACTAGCGGGGGGGCTAAATGAGCAGTTCTTC
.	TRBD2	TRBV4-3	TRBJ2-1	CASSPSAGGPREQFF	TGCGCCAGCAGCCCCTCAGCGGGGGGGCCGAGGGAGCAGTTCTTC
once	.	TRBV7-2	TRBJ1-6	CASSSGWGTGNSPLHF	TGTGCCAGCAGCTCCGGTTGGGGGACGGGTAATTCACCCCTCCACTTT
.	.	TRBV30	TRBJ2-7	CARSPDTNPYEQYF	TGTGCCCGTTCCCCGGACACTAACCCCTACGAGCAGTACTTC